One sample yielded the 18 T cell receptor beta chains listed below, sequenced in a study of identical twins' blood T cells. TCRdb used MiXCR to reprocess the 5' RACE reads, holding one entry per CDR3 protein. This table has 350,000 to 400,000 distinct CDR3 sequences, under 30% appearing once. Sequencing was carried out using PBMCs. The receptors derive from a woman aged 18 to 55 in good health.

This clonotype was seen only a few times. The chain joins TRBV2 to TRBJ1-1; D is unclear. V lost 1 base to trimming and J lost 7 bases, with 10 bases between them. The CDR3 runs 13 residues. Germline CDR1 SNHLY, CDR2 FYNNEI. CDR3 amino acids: CASSEERQVEAFF. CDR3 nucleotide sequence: TGTGCCAGCAGTGAAGAGAGGCAGGTTGAAGCTTTCTTT.

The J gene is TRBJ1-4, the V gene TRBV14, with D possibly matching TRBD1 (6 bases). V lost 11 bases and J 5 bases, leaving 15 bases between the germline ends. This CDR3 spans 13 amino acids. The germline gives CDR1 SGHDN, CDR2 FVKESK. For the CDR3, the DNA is TGTGCCCCCCCCGGGACACCAAATGAAAAACTGTTTTTT. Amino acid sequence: CAPPGTPNEKLFF.

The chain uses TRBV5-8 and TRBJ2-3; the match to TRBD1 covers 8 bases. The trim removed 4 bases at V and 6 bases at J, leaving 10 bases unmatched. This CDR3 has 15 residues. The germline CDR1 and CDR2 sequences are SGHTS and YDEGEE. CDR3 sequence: CASSVPGQAMDTQYF. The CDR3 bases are TGTGCCAGCAGCGTACCGGGACAGGCCATGGATACGCAGTATTTT.

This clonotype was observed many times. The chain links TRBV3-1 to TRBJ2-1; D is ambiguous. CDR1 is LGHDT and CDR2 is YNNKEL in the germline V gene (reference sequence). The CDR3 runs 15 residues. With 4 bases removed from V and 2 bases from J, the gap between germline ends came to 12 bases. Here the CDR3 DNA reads TGTGCCAGCAGCCTAAGACATAGGACCTACAATGAGCAGTTCTTC. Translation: CASSLRHRTYNEQFF.

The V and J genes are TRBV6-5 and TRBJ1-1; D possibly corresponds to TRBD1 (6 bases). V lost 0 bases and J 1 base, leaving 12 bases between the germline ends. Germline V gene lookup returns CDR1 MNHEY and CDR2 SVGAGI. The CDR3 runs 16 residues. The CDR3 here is CASSYSGGRPNTEAFF. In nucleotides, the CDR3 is TGTGCCAGCAGTTACTCGGGGGGCAGGCCGAACACTGAAGCTTTCTTT.

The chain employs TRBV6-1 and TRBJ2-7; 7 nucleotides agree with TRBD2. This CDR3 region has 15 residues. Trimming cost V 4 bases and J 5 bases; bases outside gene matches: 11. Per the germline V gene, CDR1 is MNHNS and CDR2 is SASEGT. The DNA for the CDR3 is TGTGCCAGCAGTGGGGCGACTAGCATTGACCACGAGCAGTACTTC. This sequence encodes CASSGATSIDHEQYF.

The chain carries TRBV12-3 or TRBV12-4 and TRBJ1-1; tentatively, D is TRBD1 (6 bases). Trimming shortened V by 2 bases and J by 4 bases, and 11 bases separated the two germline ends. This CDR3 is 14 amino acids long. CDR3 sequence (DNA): TGTGCCAGCAGTTTAAAACAGGGAGGCACTGAAGCTTTCTTT. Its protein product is CASSLKQGGTEAFF.

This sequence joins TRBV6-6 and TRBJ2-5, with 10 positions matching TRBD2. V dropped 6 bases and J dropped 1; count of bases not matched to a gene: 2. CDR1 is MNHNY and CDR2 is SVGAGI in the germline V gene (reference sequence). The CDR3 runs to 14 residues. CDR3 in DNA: TGTGCCAGCAGCTGGACTAGCGGCCAAGAGACCCAGTACTTC. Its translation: CASSWTSGQETQYF.

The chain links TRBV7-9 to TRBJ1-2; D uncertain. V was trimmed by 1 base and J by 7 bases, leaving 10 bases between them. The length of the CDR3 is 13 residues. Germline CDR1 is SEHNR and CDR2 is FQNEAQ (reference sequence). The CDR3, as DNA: TGTGCCAGCAGCTTAGAAGTGAAGAGTGGCTACACCTTC. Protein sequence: CASSLEVKSGYTF.

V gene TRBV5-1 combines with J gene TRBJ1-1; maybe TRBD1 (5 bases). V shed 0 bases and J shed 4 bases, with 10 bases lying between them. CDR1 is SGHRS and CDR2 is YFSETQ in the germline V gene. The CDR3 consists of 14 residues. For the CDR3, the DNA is TGCGCCAGCAGCTTGGATGGGGGAGCCACTGAAGCTTTCTTT. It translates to CASSLDGGATEAFF.

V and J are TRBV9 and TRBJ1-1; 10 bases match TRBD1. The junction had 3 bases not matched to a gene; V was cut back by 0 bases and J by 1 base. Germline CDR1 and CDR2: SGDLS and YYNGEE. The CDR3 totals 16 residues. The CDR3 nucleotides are TGTGCCAGCAGCGTAGGGGGGACAGGGGCGAACACTGAAGCTTTCTTT. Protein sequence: CASSVGGTGANTEAFF.

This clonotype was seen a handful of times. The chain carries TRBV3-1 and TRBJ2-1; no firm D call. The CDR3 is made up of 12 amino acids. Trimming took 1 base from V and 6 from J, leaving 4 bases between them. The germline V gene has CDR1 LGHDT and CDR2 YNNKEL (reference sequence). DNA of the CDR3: TGTGCCAGCAGCCAAGTACGCAATGAGCAGTTCTTC. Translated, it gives CASSQVRNEQFF.

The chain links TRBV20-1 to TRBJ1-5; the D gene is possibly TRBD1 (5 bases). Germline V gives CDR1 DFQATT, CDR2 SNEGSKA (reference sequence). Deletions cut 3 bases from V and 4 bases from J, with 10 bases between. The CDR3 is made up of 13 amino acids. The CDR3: CSASGHSNQPQHF. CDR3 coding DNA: TGCAGTGCTAGTGGACATTCTAATCAGCCCCAGCATTTT.

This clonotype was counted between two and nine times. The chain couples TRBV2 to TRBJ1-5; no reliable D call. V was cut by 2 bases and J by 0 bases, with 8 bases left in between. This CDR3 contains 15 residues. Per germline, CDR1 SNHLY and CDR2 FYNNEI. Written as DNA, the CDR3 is TGTGCCAGCAGTGAACTGGGGAATAGCAATCAGCCCCAGCATTTT. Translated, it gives CASSELGNSNQPQHF.

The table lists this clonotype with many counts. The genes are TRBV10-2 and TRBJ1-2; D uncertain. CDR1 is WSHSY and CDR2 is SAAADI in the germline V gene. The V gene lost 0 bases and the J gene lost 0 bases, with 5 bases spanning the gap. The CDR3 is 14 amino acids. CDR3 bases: TGCGCCAGCAGTGAGTCTGACACTAACTATGGCTACACCTTC. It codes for CASSESDTNYGYTF.

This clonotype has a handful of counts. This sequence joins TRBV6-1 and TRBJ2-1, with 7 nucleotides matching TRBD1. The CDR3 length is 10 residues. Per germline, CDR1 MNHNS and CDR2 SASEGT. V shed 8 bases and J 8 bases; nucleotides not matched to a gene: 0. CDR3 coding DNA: TGTGCCAGCCAGGGGGATGAGCAGTTCTTC. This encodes CASQGDEQFF.

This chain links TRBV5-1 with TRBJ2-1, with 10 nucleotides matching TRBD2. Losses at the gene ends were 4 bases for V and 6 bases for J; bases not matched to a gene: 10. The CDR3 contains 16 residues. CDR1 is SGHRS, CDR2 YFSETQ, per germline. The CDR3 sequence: CASSPKLAGLSNEQFF. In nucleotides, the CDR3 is TGCGCCAGCAGCCCAAAACTAGCGGGGCTTAGCAATGAGCAGTTCTTC.

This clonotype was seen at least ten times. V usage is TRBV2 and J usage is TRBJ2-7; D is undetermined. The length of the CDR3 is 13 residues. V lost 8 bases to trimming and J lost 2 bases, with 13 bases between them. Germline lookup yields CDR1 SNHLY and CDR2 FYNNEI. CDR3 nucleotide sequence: TGTGCCAGCCACTTAGGTAGGACCTACGAGCAGTACTTC. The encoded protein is CASHLGRTYEQYF.